This paragraph reports one T cell receptor beta chain. TCRdb independently ran MiXCR on the 5' RACE reads; one entry per CDR3 protein. Counted here are more than 95,000 distinct CDR3 sequences, roughly 7.2% occurring once; the ten biggest clones make up around 2.6%. This sample is part of a study of T cells after yellow fever vaccination. The CDR3 has 15 residues. From germline, CDR1 is SGHDT and CDR2 YYEEEE. With 3 bases clipped from V and 5 bases from J, the junction kept 5 bases outside the gene matches. The chain uses TRBV5-6 and TRBJ1-1, with TRBD1 matching 12 bases. This clonotype was sampled from a man aged 18 to 30 who received the YFV17D yellow fever vaccine. The sample was CD4+ T cells sorted from PBMCs, taken about 41 days after the first yellow fever vaccination. CDR3 protein: CASSSPGQGATEAFF. CDR3 nucleotides: TGTGCCAGCAGCTCTCCGGGACAGGGGGCAACTGAAGCTTTCTTT.